The present TCR beta chain was sequenced within a study of PD-L1 blockade in urothelial cancer (dated by TCRdb to 2016 to 2017). At the level of the whole study: Every patient began therapy around 2014 and was given atezolizumab 1,200 mg intravenously every 3 weeks. About 90% of the roughly 30 patients were males with bladder-origin urothelial cancer, and about 65% of the roughly 30 reported a prior smoking history. Patients had an ECOG performance status of 0 or 1 and had received between 0 and 3 prior chemotherapy regimens. Blood samples were analyzed 3 weeks after the start of treatment (second dose) and 6 weeks after the start of treatment. Blood samples gave a median of about 130,000 T cells and roughly 83,000 unique TCRs, with a median clonality of 0.080. The study, an exploratory multi-omic analysis, examined somatic, immune and clinical correlates of response to PD-L1 blockade with atezolizumab in urothelial cancer. Pretreatment tumor samples, along with matched peripheral blood serially collected before and after atezolizumab treatment, were subjected to TCR sequencing. Durable clinical benefit was defined as progression-free survival longer than 6 months, and TCR features were also tested against progression-free and overall survival. Whole exome sequencing and RNA sequencing of pretreatment tumors were performed alongside TCR sequencing in the same patients. Fewer than ten patients reached durable clinical benefit, while 20 patients did not. Twenty-nine patients had pretreatment blood TCR-seq, some 25 had at least one posttreatment blood collection, and some 25 had tumor TCR-seq.

At the junction V is shortened by 4 bases and J by 6 bases, with 12 bases in between. The CDR3 covers 13 residues, taking in both the cysteine and the phenylalanine. Only the CDR3 region is kept as DNA, spanning 39 bases read in frame from base 1. The CDR1 and CDR2 encoded by the germline V gene (reference sequence) are LNHDA and SQIVND. Each PCR received spiked-in synthetic TCR analog templates so that absolute template abundance could be estimated from read counts. The immunoSEQ assay used bias-controlled V and J gene primers to amplify TCRbeta CDR3 regions from genomic DNA. Sequencing of rearranged TCRbeta segments was performed at approximately 20X coverage. The authors processed their data as follows. Clustering was used to correct sequencing errors, and CDR3s were annotated against IMGT to assign V, D and J genes. Downstream analyses used only productive TCRbeta rearrangements, leaving out any out-of-frame or stop-codon sequences. Clonality was computed as one minus Shannon entropy normalized by the log of the number of unique productive sequences. Clones differing between time points or between blood and tumor were identified using Fisher's exact test with Benjamini-Hochberg correction, with an adjusted p below 0.01 applied as the threshold. The immuneACCESS repertoire file appears here via TCRdb, limited to in-frame rearrangements. These files lack a portion of the clones; in checked studies, under half of the deficit traces to unresolved V genes, and the cause of the others is not known. D and trimming come from the DNA, and the V and J calls and clone size come from that table. For this sample the table gives about 50,000 clones, of which around 88% were detected only once. The top ten hold 10% of the sample.

About this clone itself: Its antigen specificity is not known. The sample holds no much larger clone one base away, and base qualities are not on file.

The study at large found these results: Among patients with durable benefit, tumor-associated TCR clones showed greater expansion in peripheral blood 3 weeks after treatment started (n of about 21, p = 0.022). A pretreatment peripheral blood TCR clonality below the median was linked to improved progression-free and overall survival. Because of the small sample size (n ≈ 30) and the many exploratory analyses performed, the results are intended to be regarded as hypothesis-generating.

The time point tag for this specimen amounts to: peripheral blood 6 weeks after treatment start. A cohort of roughly 30 patients with locally advanced or metastatic urothelial carcinoma, treated at Memorial Sloan Kettering on a trial protocol, was included. Peripheral blood mononuclear cells were collected from each patient pretreatment and during treatment, giving between 1 and 8 total time points per patient. The Qiagen DNeasy Blood extraction kit was used to purify genomic DNA from total PBMCs and tumor samples. Collected pretreatment and during treatment, PBMCs were isolated and stored as previously described.

The receptor chain draws on TRBV19 and TRBJ2-5; D gene: possibly TRBD1, on 5 matching bases. Sequencing used PBMCs, obtained around atezolizumab (anti-PD-L1) treatment. This TCR derives from a man in his 60s with urothelial cancer. The nucleotide sequence reads as follows: TGTGCCAGTAGTAAGGGGCCGCAACAGACCCAGTACTTC. Its protein reads: CASSKGPQQTQYF.